This is a list of T cell receptor beta chains from one sample in a study of blood T cell repertoires in COVID-19. Assay used: immunoSEQ multiplex PCR; TCRdb lists only in-frame clones, some missing. The data show over 150,000 clones, with about 87% seen just once and roughly an eighth held by the top ten. The sequencing input was peripheral blood. All receptors derive from a woman in her 70s with COVID-19, enrolled during active disease. Each CDR3 is given with its conserved first and last residue. A D gene is named only where the DNA matches it firmly. A clone size is listed for some rows: how often the clone was seen (once, few, many), or a class if it is expanded.

CDR3 protein | CDR3 DNA | V gene | clone size | J gene | D gene | CDR3 length
CASSSSGTGGTSGRVWNEQYF | TGTGCCAGCAGTTCGTCCGGGACAGGAGGGACTAGCGGGAGGGTGTGGAACGAGCAGTACTTC | TRBV27 | NA | TRBJ2-7 | TRBD2 | 21
CASSTASGTYNEQFF | TGCGCCAGCAGCACAGCTAGCGGGACCTACAATGAGCAGTTCTTC | TRBV5-1 | once | TRBJ2-1 | TRBD2 | 15
CASSLTGTGLAESYNSPLHF | TGTGCCAGCAGCTTAACCGGGACAGGGTTGGCAGAATCCTATAATTCACCCCTCCACTTT | TRBV5-5 | once | TRBJ1-6 | TRBD1 | 20
CASSGGGNQPQHF | TGTGCCAGCAGCGGGGGGGGCAATCAGCCCCAGCATTTT | TRBV3-1/TRBV3-2 | NA | TRBJ1-5 | NA | 13
CASSRTTGELFF | TGTGCCAGCAGCCGCACAACCGGGGAGCTGTTTTTT | TRBV3-1/TRBV3-2 | NA | TRBJ2-2 | NA | 12
CASSLRDRGGYTF | TGTGCCAGTAGTCTCCGGGACAGGGGCGGCTACACCTTC | TRBV19 | NA | TRBJ1-2 | TRBD1 | 13
CASSLGDRGTTEAFF | TGCGCCAGTAGCTTGGGGGACAGGGGTACGACTGAAGCTTTCTTT | TRBV5-1 | NA | TRBJ1-1 | TRBD1 | 15
CASSLYRGTEAFF | TGTGCCAGCAGCCTATACAGGGGTACTGAAGCTTTCTTT | TRBV5-4 | NA | TRBJ1-1 | TRBD1 | 13
CASSRQRTGPVELFF | TGTGCCAGCAGCCGGCAAAGGACAGGTCCCGTAGAACTGTTTTTT | TRBV4-2 | once | TRBJ1-4 | TRBD1 | 15
CASSTGQINEKLFF | TGTGCCAGTAGTACGGGACAGATCAATGAAAAACTGTTTTTT | TRBV19 | NA | TRBJ1-4 | TRBD1 | 14
CASSLSETQYF | TGTGCCAGCAGCTTGTCGGAGACCCAGTACTTC | TRBV5-4 | NA | TRBJ2-5 | NA | 11
CASSQQEIAGVKEFF | TGCGCCAGCAGCCAACAGGAAATAGCGGGAGTTAAGGAGTTCTTC | TRBV4-1 | NA | TRBJ2-1 | TRBD2 | 15
CATSDFRGGNYGYTF | TGTGCCACCAGTGATTTTCGGGGAGGTAACTATGGCTACACCTTC | TRBV24-1 | few | TRBJ1-2 | NA | 15
CASNPRGLNQPQHF | TGTGCCAGCAACCCTAGGGGTCTCAATCAGCCCCAGCATTTT | TRBV6-5 | NA | TRBJ1-5 | NA | 14
CASSLTVSDTQYF | TGTGCCAGCAGTTTGACAGTTTCAGATACGCAGTATTTT | TRBV25-1 | NA | TRBJ2-3 | NA | 13
CASSYGQGPQKLFF | TGCGCCAGCAGCTACGGACAGGGGCCCCAAAAACTGTTTTTT | TRBV5-1 | NA | TRBJ1-4 | TRBD1 | 14
CASSQDRGYYGYTF | TGCGCCAGCAGCCAAGACAGGGGTTACTATGGCTACACCTTC | TRBV4-3 | NA | TRBJ1-2 | NA | 14
CASSTKRTGSEGELFF | TGTGCCAGTAGTACTAAGCGGACAGGGAGTGAAGGGGAGCTGTTTTTT | TRBV19 | NA | TRBJ2-2 | TRBD1 | 16
CASRKRGGQGTYNEQFF | TGTGCCAGCAGAAAAAGAGGGGGACAGGGAACCTACAATGAGCAGTTCTTC | TRBV2 | NA | TRBJ2-1 | TRBD1 | 17
CASGQGDEKLFF | TGTGCCAGCGGACAGGGGGATGAAAAACTGTTTTTT | TRBV3-1/TRBV3-2 | NA | TRBJ1-4 | TRBD1 | 12
CASSIPGGETQYF | TGTGCCAGTAGTATACCCGGCGGGGAGACCCAGTACTTC | TRBV19 | NA | TRBJ2-5 | NA | 13
CASIEGTLSQPQHF | TGTGCCAGCATAGAGGGGACTTTAAGTCAGCCCCAGCATTTT | TRBV28 | NA | TRBJ1-5 | NA | 14
CASSLYLRGSTDTQYF | TGTGCCAGCAGTTTATACTTAAGGGGGAGCACAGATACGCAGTATTTT | TRBV27 | NA | TRBJ2-3 | NA | 16
CASSELASSGNTIYF | TGTGCCAGCAGTGAATTAGCCAGCTCTGGAAACACCATATATTTT | TRBV25-1 | NA | TRBJ1-3 | NA | 15
CSAGDRGAWETQYF | TGCAGTGCTGGTGACAGGGGCGCGTGGGAGACCCAGTACTTC | TRBV20-1 | NA | TRBJ2-5 | TRBD1 | 14
CATSDARQGLSEKLFF | TGTGCCACCAGTGATGCCAGACAGGGGCTTTCTGAAAAACTGTTTTTT | TRBV24-1 | NA | TRBJ1-4 | TRBD1 | 16
CASSPQGADTEAFF | TGTGCCAGCAGTCCACAGGGGGCAGACACTGAAGCTTTCTTT | TRBV6-5 | few | TRBJ1-1 | TRBD1 | 14
CASSTRLAGSTDTQYF | TGTGCCAGCAGCACCCGACTAGCGGGAAGCACAGATACGCAGTATTTT | TRBV5-4 | NA | TRBJ2-3 | TRBD2 | 16
CASSQQDRDTEQYF | TGTGCCAGCAGCCAGCAGGACAGGGACACCGAGCAGTACTTC | TRBV7-3 | NA | TRBJ2-7 | TRBD1 | 14
CASSLYPGTGDEQFF | TGTGCCAGCAGCCTCTATCCCGGGACAGGGGATGAGCAGTTCTTC | TRBV7-3 | NA | TRBJ2-1 | TRBD1 | 15
CASSLMDTGNTEAFF | TGTGCCAGCAGTTTAATGGACACCGGGAACACTGAAGCTTTCTTT | TRBV28 | NA | TRBJ1-1 | NA | 15
CSARRPNEAFF | TGCAGCGCTCGGCGGCCCAATGAAGCTTTCTTT | TRBV29-1 | NA | TRBJ1-1 | NA | 11
CASGLGQVSGYTF | TGTGCTAGTGGTTTGGGACAGGTTTCTGGCTACACCTTC | TRBV12-5 | NA | TRBJ1-2 | NA | 13